One sample yielded the 8 T cell receptor beta chains listed below, sequenced in a study of CD8+ T cells in alopecia areata. Treatment denoted: oral pan-JAK inhibitor, 5-10 mg twice daily. Isolated RNA was reverse transcribed into cDNA used as the sequencing template. The table came from immunoSEQ multiplex PCR; TCRdb's copy has only in-frame clones and leaves some out. The table shows fewer than 250,000 clones, with 45% to 65% occurring only once. The sample here was CD4+ T cells sorted from blood, taken at week 4, from a patient treated with tofacitinib. The receptor source for this set is a human donor with alopecia areata.

The V gene is TRBV30, the J gene TRBJ2-7; TRBD2 is a possible D gene (6 bases). The CDR3 sequence is 16 residues long. Germline V gene data show CDR1 as GTSNPN and CDR2 as SVGIG (reference sequence). Trimming took off 3 bases at V and 3 bases at J, with 21 bases between the two ends. CDR3 sequence (DNA): TGTGCCTGGAGCTCAGGAGGGCAGGGACTGAACTACGAGCAGTACTTC. Protein sequence: CAWSSGGQGLNYEQYF.

CDR3 nucleotide sequence: TGTGCCAGCAGCCCTATAACCGGGGCCTCCTACGAGCAGTACTTC. It specifies CASSPITGASYEQYF. This chain joins TRBV27 and TRBJ2-7, with D tentatively TRBD1 or TRBD2 (5 bases each). Trimming took off 6 bases at V and 0 bases at J, with 15 bases between the two ends. The CDR3 contains 15 residues. Looked up from germline, CDR1 is MNHEY and CDR2 is SMNVEV (reference sequence).

This chain connects TRBV5-1 to TRBJ2-2, with a tentative D call TRBD1 (5 bases). With 0 bases removed from V and 3 bases from J, the gap between germline ends came to 6 bases. Germline values: CDR1 SGHRS, CDR2 YFSETQ. The CDR3 contains 14 residues. CDR3 sequence: CASSLGQYTGELFF. The CDR3 DNA reads TGCGCCAGCAGCTTGGGACAGTACACCGGGGAGCTGTTTTTT. The full variable domain, with the rest looked up from reference TRBV5-1 and TRBJ2-2, is KAGVTQTPRYLIKTRGQQVTLSCSPISGHRSVSWYQQTPGQGLQFLFEYFSETQRNKGNFPGRFSGRQFSNSRSEMNVSTLELGDSALYLCASSLGQYTGELFFGEGSRLTVL.

The V gene is TRBV2, the J gene TRBJ2-4; no firm D call. There are 12 residues in the CDR3. Trimming pared 8 bases from V and 9 bases from J, leaving 14 bases between. CDR1 and CDR2 (germline): SNHLY, FYNNEI. The CDR3 sequence is CASYGSYGIQYF. The CDR3 DNA reads as TGTGCCAGCTACGGGTCATATGGCATTCAGTACTTC.

This clone was seen just once. The chain uses TRBV2 and TRBJ2-3, with 10 nucleotides matching TRBD1. CDR1 is SNHLY, CDR2 FYNNEI, per germline. The CDR3 is 17 residues long. The ends lost 6 bases at V and 0 bases at J; junction bases unmatched: 9. CDR3 bases: TGTGCCAGCAGACCCGGGACAGGGGACTCTAGCACAGATACGCAGTATTTT. Amino acids: CASRPGTGDSSTDTQYF.

V gene TRBV7-2 combines with J gene TRBJ2-3; the match to TRBD2 covers 13 bases. With 4 bases clipped from V and 3 bases from J, the junction kept 7 bases outside the gene matches. Looked up from germline, CDR1 is SGHTA and CDR2 is FQGNSA. The length of the CDR3 is 17 residues. The CDR3 here is CASSSNPTSGRTDTQYF. The CDR3 coding sequence is TGTGCCAGCAGCTCCAACCCGACTAGCGGGAGGACAGATACGCAGTATTTT.

V and J are TRBV27 and TRBJ2-5, with unresolved D. The CDR3 contains 12 residues. The V and J ends lost 5 bases and 5 bases respectively, with 9 bases between them. Germline V CDR1 and CDR2: MNHEY, SMNVEV (reference sequence). Written as DNA, the CDR3 is TGTGCCAGCAGTCATTTGGGGGAGACCCAGTACTTC. As protein: CASSHLGETQYF.

This clone was observed a handful of times. The chain combines TRBV29-1 with TRBJ2-5; D remains unclear. V gave up 4 bases and J gave up 0 bases, with 6 bases separating them. The CDR3 extends over 12 amino acids. Germline V gene lookup returns CDR1 SQVTM and CDR2 ANQGSEA. The DNA for the CDR3 is TGCAGCGTTGCTAACAACCAAGAGACCCAGTACTTC. Protein sequence: CSVANNQETQYF.